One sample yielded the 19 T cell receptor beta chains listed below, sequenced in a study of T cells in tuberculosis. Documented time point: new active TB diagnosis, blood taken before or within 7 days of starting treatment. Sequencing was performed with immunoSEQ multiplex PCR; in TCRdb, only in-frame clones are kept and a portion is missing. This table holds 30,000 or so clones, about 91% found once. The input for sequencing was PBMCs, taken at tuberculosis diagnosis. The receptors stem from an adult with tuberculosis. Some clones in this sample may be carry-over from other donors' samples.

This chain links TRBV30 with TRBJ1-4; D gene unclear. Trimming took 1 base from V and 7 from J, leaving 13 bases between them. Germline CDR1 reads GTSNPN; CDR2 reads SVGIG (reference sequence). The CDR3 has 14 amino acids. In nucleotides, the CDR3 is TGTGCCTGGAGTGAGGGTTCAGGAGGTGAAAAACTGTTTTTT. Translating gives CAWSEGSGGEKLFF.

The CDR3, as DNA: TGTGCCAGCAGTGGGGGGGGCAGCAAAGGAAACACCATATATTTT. This sequence encodes CASSGGGSKGNTIYF. The chain joins TRBV28 to TRBJ1-3; a weak D match, TRBD1 (6 bases). In germline, CDR1 is MDHEN, CDR2 SYDVKM. The CDR3 is 15 residues long. V was clipped by 5 bases and J by 4 bases, with 15 bases between them.

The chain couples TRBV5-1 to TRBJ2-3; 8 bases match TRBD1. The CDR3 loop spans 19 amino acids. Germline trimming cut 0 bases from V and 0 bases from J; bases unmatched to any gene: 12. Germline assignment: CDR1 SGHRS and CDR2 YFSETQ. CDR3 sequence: CASSLEGQGSLRSTDTQYF. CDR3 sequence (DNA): TGCGCCAGCAGCTTGGAAGGACAGGGCTCCCTTCGAAGCACAGATACGCAGTATTTT.

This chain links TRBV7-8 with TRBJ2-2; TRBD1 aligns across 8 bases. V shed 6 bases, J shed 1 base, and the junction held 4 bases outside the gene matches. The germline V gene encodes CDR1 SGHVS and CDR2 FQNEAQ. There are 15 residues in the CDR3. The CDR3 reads CASRTGQVNTGELFF. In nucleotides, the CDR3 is TGTGCCAGCAGGACGGGACAGGTGAACACCGGGGAGCTGTTTTTT.

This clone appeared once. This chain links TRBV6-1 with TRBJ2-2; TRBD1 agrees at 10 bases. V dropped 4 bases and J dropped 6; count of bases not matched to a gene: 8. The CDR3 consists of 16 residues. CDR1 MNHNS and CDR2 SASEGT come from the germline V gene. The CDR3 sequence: CASSVPGQGKSGELFF. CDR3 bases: TGTGCCAGCAGTGTTCCGGGACAGGGGAAATCCGGGGAGCTGTTTTTT.

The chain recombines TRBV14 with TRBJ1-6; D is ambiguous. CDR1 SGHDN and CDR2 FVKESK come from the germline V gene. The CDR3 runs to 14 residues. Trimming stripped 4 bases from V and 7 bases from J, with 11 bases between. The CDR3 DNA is TGTGCCAGCAGCCCTGGACGGGAAAATTCACCCCTCCACTTT. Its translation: CASSPGRENSPLHF. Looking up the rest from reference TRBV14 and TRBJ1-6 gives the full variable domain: EAGVTQFPSHSVIEKGQTVTLRCDPISGHDNLYWYRRVMGKEIKFLLHFVKESKQDESGMPNNRFLAERTGGTYSTLKVQPAELEDSGVYFCASSPGRENSPLHFGNGTRLTVT.

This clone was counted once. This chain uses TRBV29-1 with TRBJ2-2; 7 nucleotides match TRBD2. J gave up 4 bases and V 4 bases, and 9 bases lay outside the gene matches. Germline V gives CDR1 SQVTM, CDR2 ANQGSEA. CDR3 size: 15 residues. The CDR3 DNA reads TGCAGCGTTGCCCCAATCAGCGGGGTCACCGGGGAGCTGTTTTTT. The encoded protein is CSVAPISGVTGELFF.

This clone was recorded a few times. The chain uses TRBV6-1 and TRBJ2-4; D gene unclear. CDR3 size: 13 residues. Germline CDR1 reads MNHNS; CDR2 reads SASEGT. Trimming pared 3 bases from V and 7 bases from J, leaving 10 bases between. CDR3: CASSDTRSNIQYF. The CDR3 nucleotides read TGTGCCAGCAGTGACACCCGGTCCAACATTCAGTACTTC.

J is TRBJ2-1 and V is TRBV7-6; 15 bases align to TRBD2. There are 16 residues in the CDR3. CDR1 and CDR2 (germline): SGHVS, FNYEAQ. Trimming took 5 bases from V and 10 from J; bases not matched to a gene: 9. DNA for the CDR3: TGTGCCAGCAGCCCTACCGGGACTAGCGGGGGGCTAGAGCAGTTCTTC. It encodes CASSPTGTSGGLEQFF.

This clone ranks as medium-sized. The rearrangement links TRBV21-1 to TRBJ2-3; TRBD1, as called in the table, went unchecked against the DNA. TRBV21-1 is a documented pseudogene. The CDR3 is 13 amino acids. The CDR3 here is CASRVGVIDTQYF. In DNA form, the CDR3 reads TGTGCCAGCAGGGTAGGGGTCATAGATACGCAGTATTTT.

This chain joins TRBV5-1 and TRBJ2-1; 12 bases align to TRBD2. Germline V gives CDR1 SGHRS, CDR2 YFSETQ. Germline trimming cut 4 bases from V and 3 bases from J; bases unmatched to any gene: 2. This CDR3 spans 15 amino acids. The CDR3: CASSVTSGGYNEQFF. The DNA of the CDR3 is TGCGCCAGCAGCGTGACTAGCGGGGGCTACAATGAGCAGTTCTTC.

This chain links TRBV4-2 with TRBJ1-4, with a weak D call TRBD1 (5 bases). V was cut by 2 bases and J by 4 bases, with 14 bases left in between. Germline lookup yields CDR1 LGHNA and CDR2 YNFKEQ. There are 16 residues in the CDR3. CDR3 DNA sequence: TGTGCCAGCAGCCAACTTCAGGGTGTGGGTAATGAAAAACTGTTTTTT. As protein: CASSQLQGVGNEKLFF.

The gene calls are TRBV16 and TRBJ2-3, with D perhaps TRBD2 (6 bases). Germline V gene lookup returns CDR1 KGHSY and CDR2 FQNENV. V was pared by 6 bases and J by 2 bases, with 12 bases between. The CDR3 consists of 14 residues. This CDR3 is CASSRRVNTDTQYF. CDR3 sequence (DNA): TGTGCCAGCAGTCGGAGGGTGAACACAGATACGCAGTATTTT.

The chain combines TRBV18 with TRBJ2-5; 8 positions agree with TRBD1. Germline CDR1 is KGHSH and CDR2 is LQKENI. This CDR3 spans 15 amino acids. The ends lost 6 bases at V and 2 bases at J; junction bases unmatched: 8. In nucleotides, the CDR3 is TGTGCCAGCTCCCTCAGGACAGGGTTACAAGAGACCCAGTACTTC. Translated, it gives CASSLRTGLQETQYF.

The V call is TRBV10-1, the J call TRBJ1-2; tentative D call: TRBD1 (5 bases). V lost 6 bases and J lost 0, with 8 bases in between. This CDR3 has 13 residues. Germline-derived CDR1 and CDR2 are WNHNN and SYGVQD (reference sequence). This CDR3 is CASSAGTNYGYTF. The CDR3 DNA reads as TGCGCCAGCAGCGCAGGGACTAACTATGGCTACACCTTC.

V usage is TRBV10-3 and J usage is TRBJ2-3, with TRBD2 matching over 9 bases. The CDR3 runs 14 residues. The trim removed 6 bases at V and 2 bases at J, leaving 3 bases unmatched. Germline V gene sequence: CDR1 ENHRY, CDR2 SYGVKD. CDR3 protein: CAIRLAGNTDTQYF. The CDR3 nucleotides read TGTGCCATCAGGCTAGCGGGGAACACAGATACGCAGTATTTT.

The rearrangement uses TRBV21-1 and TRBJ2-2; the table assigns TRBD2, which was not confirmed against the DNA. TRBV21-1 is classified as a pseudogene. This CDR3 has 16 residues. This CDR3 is CASSKAERGDTGELFF. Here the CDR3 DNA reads TGTGCCAGCAGCAAAGCGGAGCGGGGTGACACCGGGGAGCTGTTTTTT.

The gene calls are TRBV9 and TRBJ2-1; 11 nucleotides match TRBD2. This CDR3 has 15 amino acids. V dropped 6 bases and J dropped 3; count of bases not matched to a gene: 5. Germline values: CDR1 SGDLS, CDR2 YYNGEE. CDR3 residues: CASNLAGGGYNEQFF. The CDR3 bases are TGTGCCAGCAATCTAGCGGGGGGTGGCTACAATGAGCAGTTCTTC. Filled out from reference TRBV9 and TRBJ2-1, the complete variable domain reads DSGVTQTPKHLITATGQRVTLRCSPRSGDLSVYWYQQSLDQGLQFLIQYYNGEERAKGNILERFSAQQFPDLHSELNLSSLELGDSALYFCASNLAGGGYNEQFFGPGTRLTVL.

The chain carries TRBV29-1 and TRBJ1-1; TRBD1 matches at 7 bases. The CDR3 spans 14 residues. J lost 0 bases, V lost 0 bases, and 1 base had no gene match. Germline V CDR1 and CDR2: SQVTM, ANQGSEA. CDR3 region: CSVEEGTVNTEAFF. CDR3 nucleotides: TGCAGCGTTGAAGAGGGGACAGTGAACACTGAAGCTTTCTTT. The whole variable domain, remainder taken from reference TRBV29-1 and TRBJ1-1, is SAVISQKPSRDICQRGTSLTIQCQVDSQVTMMFWYRQQPGQSLTLIATANQGSEATYESGFVIDKFPISRPNLTFSTLTVSNMSPEDSSIYLCSVEEGTVNTEAFFGQGTRLTVV.